The clone carrying this T cell receptor delta chain was found a few times. A far larger clone is one nucleotide away, so this likely arose from a read error. This specimen includes other DNA sequences encoding the same CDR3. The V gene's germline CDR1 is TSWWSYY and CDR2 QGS. This CDR3 has 18 amino acids. Flow sorting of PBMC yielded separate Vgamma9/Vdelta2+ and Vdelta2-negative gammadelta T cell populations for bulk repertoire analysis. These data come from a study of γδ T cells in repeated Plasmodium falciparum infection. Study-wide context: Donors had four controlled P. falciparum NF54 infections over roughly 620 days.

TCRdb reapplied CATT to the multiplex PCR reads. The profile shows 85,000 to 95,000 delta-chain clones, more than 1.4% of them singletons. Sequenced material: gamma-delta T cells from blood. The V gene is given as TRDV1, and no J gene call is available; the D call of TRDD3 is as the table states it, not checked on the DNA. The clonotype was recovered from a pool of human donors (malaria-infected and uninfected, not separated). The CDR3 protein is CALGDCQRDRTYTDKLIF. The CDR3 DNA follows: TGTGCTCTTGGAGACTGCCAGCGGGATCGTACTTACACCGATAAGCTCATCTTT.